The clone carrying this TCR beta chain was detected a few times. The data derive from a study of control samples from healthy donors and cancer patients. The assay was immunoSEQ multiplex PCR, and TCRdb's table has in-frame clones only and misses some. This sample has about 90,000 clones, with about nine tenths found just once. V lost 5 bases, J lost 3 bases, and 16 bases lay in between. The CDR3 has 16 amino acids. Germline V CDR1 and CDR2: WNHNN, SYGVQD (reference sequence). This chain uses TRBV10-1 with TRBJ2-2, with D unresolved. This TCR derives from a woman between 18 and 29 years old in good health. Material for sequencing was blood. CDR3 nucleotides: TGCGCCAGCAGTAGGGTAGTGGACGGAGACACCGGGGAGCTGTTTTTT. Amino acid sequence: CASSRVVDGDTGELFF.